Shown below are 16 T cell receptor beta chains from a single sample sequenced in a study of glioma-infiltrating T cells. The iRepertoire nested amplicon-rescue multiplex PCR amplified TCR alpha and beta CDR3s from RNA. Each CDR3 protein is one row after TCRdb ran MiXCR on the multiplex PCR reads. The top ten clones hold 20% of a sample with about 200,000 distinct CDR3 sequences, around 32% of them seen once. Source material: glioma tissue, nonneoplastic brain tissue, or PBMCs (not recorded which). Receptors were obtained from a human donor with low-grade glioma or glioblastoma, undergoing nonglioma brain surgery, or in good health (not recorded which).

This clonotype was recorded only once. This clone may be a read error of a much larger clone one base away. CDR3 nucleotides: TGTGCCATCAGTGAGACGGCAGGGGACCTGAACACTGAAGCTTTCTTT. Amino acids: CAISETAGDLNTEAFF. The chain combines TRBV6-1 with TRBJ1-1; a weak D match, TRBD1 (6 bases). CDR1 MNHNS and CDR2 SASEGT come from the germline V gene. CDR3 size: 16 residues.

At least ten counts were recorded for this clonotype. The chain carries TRBV7-9 and TRBJ1-5, with 11 bases fitting TRBD1. CDR1 SEHNR and CDR2 FQNEAQ come from the germline V gene (reference sequence). V gave up 5 bases and J gave up 6 bases; unmatched junction bases: 9. This CDR3 region has 16 residues. CDR3 in DNA: TGTGCCAGCAGCCCTGCTCCCGGACAGGGGGCTCAGCCCCAGCATTTT. Its protein product is CASSPAPGQGAQPQHF.

Of note for this clonotype: Given a much more abundant clone one base away, this may be a read error. The chain uses TRBV7-9 and TRBJ2-1, with 13 nucleotides matching TRBD2. The ends lost 6 bases at V and 10 bases at J; junction bases unmatched: 12. In germline, CDR1 is SEHNR, CDR2 FQNEAQ (reference sequence). CDR3 length: 16 residues. CDR3 residues: CASRRLAGGNVEEQFF. In DNA, the CDR3 is TGTGCCAGCAGACGACTAGCGGGAGGTAATGTCGAAGAGCAGTTCTTC.

This clonotype showed up many times. The chain is built from TRBV4-2 and TRBJ1-1; D not resolved. Germline V gene sequence: CDR1 LGHNA, CDR2 YNFKEQ. Trimming took 1 base from V and 4 from J, leaving 13 bases between them. There are 15 residues in the CDR3. CDR3 DNA: TGTGCCAGCAGCCAAGGGACGAATCGGGCCACTGAAGCTTTCTTT. Amino acids: CASSQGTNRATEAFF.

Ten or more counts support this clonotype. The CDR3, as DNA: TGTGCCAGCAGTTTATCCCAGGGGGCGAATGAAGCTTTCTTT. It specifies CASSLSQGANEAFF. The gene calls are TRBV12-3 or TRBV12-4 and TRBJ1-1, with 8 bases identical to TRBD1. The CDR3 consists of 14 residues. V was clipped by 2 bases and J by 7 bases; unmatched bases: 6.

This clonotype was recorded at least ten times. V gene TRBV11-1 combines with J gene TRBJ1-1; D unclear. Trimming took off 1 base at V and 0 bases at J, with 9 bases between the two ends. The CDR3 contains 15 residues. Germline loops: CDR1 SGHAT, CDR2 FQDESV (reference sequence). CDR3 DNA: TGTGCCAGCAGCTTAGATGCGGTTATGAACACTGAAGCTTTCTTT. Translating gives CASSLDAVMNTEAFF.

This clonotype was counted ten times or more. The J gene is TRBJ1-2, the V gene TRBV25-1; TRBD1 agrees at 9 bases. The V segment lost 9 bases and the J segment 3 bases; nucleotides outside the gene matches: 8. CDR1 and CDR2 (germline): MGHDK, SYGVNS. The CDR3 has 14 residues. CDR3 in DNA: TGTGCCAGTAGACCCGGGACAGGGTACTATGGCTACACCTTC. Amino acid sequence: CASRPGTGYYGYTF.

Of note for this clonotype: Possible read error: a much larger clone is one base away. V usage is TRBV4-1 and J usage is TRBJ2-1; either TRBD1 or TRBD2 may supply D (6 bases each). Looked up from germline, CDR1 is MGHRA and CDR2 is YSYEKL. V was shortened by 1 base and J by 4 bases, with 14 bases between the two germline ends. The CDR3 is made up of 16 amino acids. Here the CDR3 DNA reads TGCGCCAGCAGCCAAGCGCTAAGGGGGGCGTACAATGAGCAGTTCTTC. Residues: CASSQALRGAYNEQFF.

Ten or more counts support this clonotype. The chain recombines TRBV15 with TRBJ2-3, with 8 bases identical to TRBD2. This CDR3 spans 15 amino acids. Germline V gene lookup returns CDR1 LNHNV and CDR2 YYDKDF (reference sequence). The junction had 4 bases not matched to a gene; V was cut back by 1 base and J by 4 bases. CDR3 DNA: TGTGCCACCAGCAGAGCCGAACTAGCGGCAGATACGCAGTATTTT. Encoded protein: CATSRAELAADTQYF. Based on the CDR3 plus reference TRBV15 and TRBJ2-3, the full variable domain is DAMVIQNPRYQVTQFGKPVTLSCSQTLNHNVMYWYQQKSSQAPKLLFHYYDKDFNNEADTPDNFQSRRPNTSFCFLDIRSPGLGDTAMYLCATSRAELAADTQYFGPGTRLTVL.

This rearrangement joins TRBV19 to TRBJ2-7; 7 bases align to TRBD1. With 4 bases clipped from V and 5 bases from J, the junction kept 8 bases outside the gene matches. Germline CDR1 and CDR2: LNHDA and SQIVND (reference sequence). The CDR3 covers 14 residues. This CDR3 is CASSTRDRRDEQYF. DNA for the CDR3: TGTGCCAGTAGTACGAGGGACAGAAGGGACGAGCAGTACTTC.

As for this clonotype: Just one base apart from a much larger clone, this may be a read error. V is TRBV15 and J is TRBJ2-7; 8 bases agree with TRBD2. Germline CDR1 LNHNV, CDR2 YYDKDF (reference sequence). CDR3 length: 15 residues. CDR3 sequence (DNA): TGTGCCACCAGAAGAGACCCGGGAGGGGGCTACGAGCAGTACTTC. Translation: CATRRDPGGGYEQYF.

Notes on this clonotype: This may be a read error: a much more frequent sequence differs by one nucleotide. The chain combines TRBV29-1 with TRBJ1-1; no clear D gene. The germline V and J ends were trimmed by 6 bases and 0 bases, with 11 bases remaining between them. Germline loops: CDR1 SQVTM, CDR2 ANQGSEA. The CDR3 loop spans 13 amino acids. The chain's CDR3 is CSVGVDVNTEAFF. For the CDR3, the DNA is TGCAGCGTAGGAGTGGACGTGAACACTGAAGCTTTCTTT.

This clonotype showed up many times. This sequence joins TRBV29-1 and TRBJ2-1; either TRBD1 or TRBD2 may fit D (5 bases each). In germline, CDR1 is SQVTM, CDR2 ANQGSEA. V lost 8 bases to trimming and J lost 2 bases, with 13 bases between them. The CDR3 runs 13 residues. CDR3 in amino acids: CSILGTTYNEQFF. The CDR3 DNA reads TGCAGCATCCTGGGGACCACCTACAATGAGCAGTTCTTC.

Turning to this clonotype: This may arise from a read error, as a much more abundant clone is one base away. Written as DNA, the CDR3 is TGTGCCAGCAACTTAGGGGTCGCGACAGCTAGCTATGGCTACACCTTC. Translating gives CASNLGVATASYGYTF. The chain recombines TRBV7-2 with TRBJ1-2; D perhaps matches TRBD1 (5 bases). The germline CDR1 and CDR2 sequences are SGHTA and FQGNSA. This CDR3 has 16 residues.

This clonotype was counted between two and nine times. The V and J genes are TRBV5-5 and TRBJ1-1, with D possibly being TRBD1 (6 bases). CDR1 is SGHKS and CDR2 is YYEKEE in the germline V gene (reference sequence). The CDR3 has 15 residues. The ends were cut back, 1 base at V and 0 bases at J, with 10 bases in the middle. CDR3 region: CASSLRGGLNTEAFF. The CDR3 coding sequence is TGTGCCAGCAGCTTGAGGGGGGGCCTGAACACTGAAGCTTTCTTT.

Note on this clonotype: The CDR3 does not close with the conserved phenylalanine or tryptophan, likely indicating a read error. No DNA is shown, since the ends of the CDR3 on it are uncertain; the CDR3 is the one TCRdb lists. The chain is built from TRBV27 and TRBJ1-2; TRBD1 is the table's D call and was not checked against the DNA. The V gene's germline CDR1 is MNHEY and CDR2 SMNVEV (reference sequence). The CDR3 is 14 amino acids in total, end residues counted. The CDR3 sequence is CASSTDRGGYGDTL.